These 15 T cell receptor beta chains were sequenced from one sample in a study of T and B cells in COVID-19 patients. Multiplex PCR with BIOMED2 TRB-A/B primer pools amplified TRB rearrangements. In TCRdb, the multiplex PCR reads were re-called with MiXCR into one record per CDR3 protein. This sample has 13,000 to 15,000 distinct CDR3 sequences, with approximately 30% found just once. From blood, about 230-500 ng of genomic DNA served as TRB template. Sequenced material: blood. These receptors originate from a human donor who had recovered from COVID-19.

The gene calls are TRBV27 and TRBJ1-5; no definite D call. Germline values: CDR1 MNHEY, CDR2 SMNVEV (reference sequence). The CDR3 length is 14 residues. V lost 2 bases and J lost 0, with 5 bases in between. The CDR3 protein is CASSLGYSNQPQHF. The CDR3 DNA reads as TGTGCCAGCAGTTTAGGGTATAGCAATCAGCCCCAGCATTTT.

This chain links TRBV27 with TRBJ2-7; 8 nucleotides match TRBD1. There are 15 residues in the CDR3. The germline CDR1 and CDR2 sequences are MNHEY and SMNVEV (reference sequence). The junction had 14 bases not matched to a gene; V was cut back by 7 bases and J by 6 bases. CDR3 sequence reads: CASTKAPGQAAEQYF. The CDR3, as DNA: TGTGCCAGCACCAAGGCCCCGGGACAGGCGGCCGAGCAGTACTTC.

Comment on this clonotype: It may be a read error: a sequence one base away is much more abundant. The CDR3 nucleotides are TGTGCCAGCAGACCGACAGGTCGCTACGAGCAGTTCTTC. Translating gives CASRPTGRYEQFF. V is TRBV6-5 and J is TRBJ2-1; possibly TRBD1 for D (6 bases). Per the germline V gene, CDR1 is MNHEY and CDR2 is SVGAGI. The CDR3 consists of 13 residues. Trimming took off 6 bases at V and 10 bases at J, with 16 bases between the two ends.

This clonotype was picked up a small number of times. V is TRBV12-3 or TRBV12-4 and J is TRBJ2-5, with a weak D call TRBD1 (5 bases). The V gene lost 2 bases and the J gene lost 4 bases, with 20 bases spanning the gap. The CDR3 is made up of 17 amino acids. The chain's CDR3 is CASSLRGAIRSRETQYF. CDR3 nucleotide sequence: TGTGCCAGCAGTTTACGTGGGGCCATCCGCAGCAGAGAGACCCAGTACTTC.

In its sample, this clonotype is medium-sized. The V gene is TRBV19, the J gene TRBJ2-1; the D gene is possibly TRBD1 (6 bases). From germline, CDR1 is LNHDA and CDR2 SQIVND (reference sequence). This CDR3 spans 15 amino acids. Between the trimmed V and J ends, which lost 3 bases and 3 bases, there was a span of 12 bases. The CDR3 DNA follows: TGTGCCAGTAGTATGGTTCCAGGGGTCTACAATGAGCAGTTCTTC. Translation gives CASSMVPGVYNEQFF.

This clonotype was counted between two and nine times. The chain carries TRBV15 and TRBJ1-6; the match to TRBD1 covers 8 bases. The V gene's germline CDR1 is LNHNV and CDR2 YYDKDF (reference sequence). J gave up 7 bases and V 1 base, and 6 bases lay outside the gene matches. The CDR3 extends over 16 amino acids. CDR3 region: CATSRGPGTGNSPLHF. CDR3 DNA: TGTGCCACCAGCAGAGGGCCGGGGACAGGAAATTCACCCCTCCACTTT.

This clonotype is termed medium-sized. The J gene is TRBJ2-2, the V gene TRBV11-1, with 13 nucleotides matching TRBD2. This CDR3 has 18 amino acids. CDR1 is SGHAT, CDR2 FQDESV, per germline (reference sequence). The V and J ends lost 3 bases and 2 bases, in that order; junction bases with no gene match: 6. In nucleotides, the CDR3 is TGTGCCAGCAGCTTTCTGGGACTAGCGGGAAGAAACACCGGGGAGCTGTTTTTT. It codes for CASSFLGLAGRNTGELFF. Looking up the rest from reference TRBV11-1 and TRBJ2-2 gives the full variable domain: EAEVAQSPRYKITEKSQAVAFWCDPISGHATLYWYRQILGQGPELLVQFQDESVVDDSQLPKDRFSAERLKGVDSTLKIQPAELGDSAMYLCASSFLGLAGRNTGELFFGEGSRLTVL.

This clonotype was detected a few times. This rearrangement joins TRBV24-1 to TRBJ2-5, with a weak D call TRBD1 (6 bases). The CDR3 is 14 amino acids. With 0 bases removed from V and 3 bases from J, the gap between germline ends came to 7 bases. The germline CDR1 and CDR2 sequences are KGHDR and SFDVKD. The CDR3 DNA is TGTGCCACCAGTGATTTGGCAGGGGAAGAGACCCAGTACTTC. This gives the protein CATSDLAGEETQYF.

Note on this clonotype: One junction end disagrees with the germline gene, perhaps due to a read error. The chain is built from TRBV5-6 and TRBJ2-3, with D possibly being TRBD2 (5 bases). The CDR3 sequence is 15 residues long. Germline loops: CDR1 SGHDT, CDR2 YYEEEE. This CDR3 reads CASSLVGETADTQYF. The CDR3 DNA sequence: TGCGCCAGCAGCTTGGTCGGGGAGACCGCAGATACGCAGTATTTT.

Judged by abundance, this clonotype is medium-sized. The rearrangement joins TRBV13 to TRBJ2-1, with TRBD1 matching 10 bases. Germline V gives CDR1 PRHDT, CDR2 FYEKMQ (reference sequence). This CDR3 has 15 residues. Germline trimming cut 2 bases from V and 8 bases from J; bases unmatched to any gene: 6. The CDR3 here is CASSLPGTGVHEQFF. In nucleotides, the CDR3 is TGTGCCAGCAGCTTACCAGGGACAGGGGTCCATGAGCAGTTCTTC. Looking up the rest from reference TRBV13 and TRBJ2-1 gives the full variable domain: AAGVIQSPRHLIKEKRETATLKCYPIPRHDTVYWYQQGPGQDPQFLISFYEKMQSDKGSIPDRFSAQQFSDYHSELNMSSLELGDSALYFCASSLPGTGVHEQFFGPGTRLTVL.

As concerns this clonotype: It may be a read error: a sequence one base away is much more abundant. The rearrangement joins TRBV6-5 to TRBJ2-7; TRBD1 agrees at 10 bases. Germline V CDR1 and CDR2: MNHEY, SVGAGI. V gave up 8 bases and J gave up 2 bases; unmatched junction bases: 0. This CDR3 is built from 12 residues. Here the CDR3 reads CASGTGAYEQYF. DNA of the CDR3: TGTGCCAGCGGGACAGGGGCCTACGAGCAGTACTTC.

In this sample, this clonotype turned up a few times. This rearrangement joins TRBV7-6 to TRBJ2-5; 10 bases are shared with TRBD2. The CDR3 contains 16 residues. Germline CDR1 and CDR2: SGHVS and FNYEAQ. The V segment lost 1 base and the J segment 1 base; nucleotides outside the gene matches: 3. As DNA, the CDR3 is TGTGCCAGCAGCTTAGAAGCGGGAGGGATCCAAGAGACCCAGTACTTC. It yields the protein CASSLEAGGIQETQYF.

This clonotype was recorded once. The chain links TRBV5-1 to TRBJ2-7; D unresolved. CDR1 is SGHRS and CDR2 is YFSETQ in the germline V gene. V was cut by 0 bases and J by 2 bases, with 21 bases left in between. The CDR3 sequence is 18 residues long. The CDR3 nucleotides are TGCGCCAGCAGCTTGGATTTGGAGAAAAAGTGGAAGCCCTACGAGCAGTACTTC. It yields the protein CASSLDLEKKWKPYEQYF.

Within the sample, this clonotype is medium-sized. The V and J genes are TRBV6-5 and TRBJ2-5; D remains ambiguous. The CDR3 loop spans 13 amino acids. Deletions cut 5 bases from V and 5 bases from J, with 12 bases between. Germline-derived CDR1 and CDR2 are MNHEY and SVGAGI. CDR3 sequence reads: CASSMPSSETQYF. CDR3 coding DNA: TGTGCCAGCAGTATGCCCTCGTCCGAGACCCAGTACTTC.

This clonotype is categorized as medium-sized. This chain connects TRBV19 to TRBJ2-2, with D unresolved. The CDR3 length is 12 residues. Trimming stripped 2 bases from V and 9 bases from J, with 7 bases between. The germline V gene encodes CDR1 LNHDA and CDR2 SQIVND (reference sequence). Written as DNA, the CDR3 is TGTGCCAGTAGTATAAGTGTAAGGGAGCTGTTTTTT. Amino acid sequence: CASSISVRELFF.